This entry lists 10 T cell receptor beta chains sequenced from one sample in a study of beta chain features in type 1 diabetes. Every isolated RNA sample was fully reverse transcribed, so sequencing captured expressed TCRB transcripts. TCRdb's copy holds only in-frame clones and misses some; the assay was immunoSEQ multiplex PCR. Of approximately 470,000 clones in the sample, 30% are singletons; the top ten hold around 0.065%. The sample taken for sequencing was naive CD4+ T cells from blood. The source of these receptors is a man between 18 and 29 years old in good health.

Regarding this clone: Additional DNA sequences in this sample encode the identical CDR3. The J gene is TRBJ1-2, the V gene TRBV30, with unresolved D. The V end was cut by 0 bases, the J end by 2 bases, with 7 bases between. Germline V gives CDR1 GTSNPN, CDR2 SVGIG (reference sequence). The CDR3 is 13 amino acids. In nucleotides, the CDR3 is TGTGCCTGGAGTGTAAGTAGCAACTATGGCTACACCTTC. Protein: CAWSVSSNYGYTF.

CDR3 loop: CSVWSSLLAGEQYF. The CDR3 DNA sequence: TGCAGCGTTTGGAGCTCTCTGCTAGCGGGGGAGCAGTACTTC. V usage is TRBV29-1 and J usage is TRBJ2-7, with 9 bases matching TRBD2. The ends lost 5 bases at V and 7 bases at J; junction bases unmatched: 12. The CDR3 runs 14 residues. Germline-derived CDR1 and CDR2 are SQVTM and ANQGSEA.

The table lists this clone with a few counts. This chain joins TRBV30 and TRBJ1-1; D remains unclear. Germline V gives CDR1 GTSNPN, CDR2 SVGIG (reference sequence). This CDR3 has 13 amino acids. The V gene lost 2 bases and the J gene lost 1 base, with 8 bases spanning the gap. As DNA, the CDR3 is TGTGCCTGGAGTCCGTCAGCGAACACTGAAGCTTTCTTT. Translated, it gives CAWSPSANTEAFF.

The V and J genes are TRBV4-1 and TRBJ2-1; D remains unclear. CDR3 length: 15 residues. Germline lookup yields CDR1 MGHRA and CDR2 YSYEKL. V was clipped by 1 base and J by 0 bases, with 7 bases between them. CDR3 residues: CASSQVSLSYNEQFF. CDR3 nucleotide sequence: TGCGCCAGCAGCCAAGTCTCCCTCTCCTACAATGAGCAGTTCTTC.

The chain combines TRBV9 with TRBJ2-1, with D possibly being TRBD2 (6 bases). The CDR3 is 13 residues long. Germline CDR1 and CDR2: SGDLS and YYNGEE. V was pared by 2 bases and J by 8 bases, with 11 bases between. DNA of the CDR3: TGTGCCAGCAGCGTCTTCGGCGGGGATGAGCAGTTCTTC. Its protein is CASSVFGGDEQFF.

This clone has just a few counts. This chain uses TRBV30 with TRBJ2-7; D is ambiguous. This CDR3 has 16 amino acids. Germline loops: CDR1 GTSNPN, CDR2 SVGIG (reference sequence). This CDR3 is CAWSPGSPGSGEIAFV. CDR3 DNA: TGTGCCTGGAGTCCCGGGTCTCCTGGATCTGGGGAAATTGCCTTTGTC.

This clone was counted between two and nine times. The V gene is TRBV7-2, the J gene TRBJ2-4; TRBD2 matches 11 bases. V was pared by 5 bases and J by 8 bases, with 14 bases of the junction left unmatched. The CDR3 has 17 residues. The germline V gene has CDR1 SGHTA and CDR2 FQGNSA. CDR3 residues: CASSLTSGSLLFHIQYF. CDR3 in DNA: TGTGCCAGCAGCCTTACTAGCGGGAGCCTTCTTTTCCACATTCAGTACTTC.

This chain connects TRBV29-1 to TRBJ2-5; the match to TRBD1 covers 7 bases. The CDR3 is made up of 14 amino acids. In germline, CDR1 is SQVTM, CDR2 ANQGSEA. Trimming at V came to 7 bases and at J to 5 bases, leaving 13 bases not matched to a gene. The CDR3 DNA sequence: TGCAGCGGTGGGACGACAGGGTGGTACGAGACCCAGTACTTC. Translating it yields CSGGTTGWYETQYF.

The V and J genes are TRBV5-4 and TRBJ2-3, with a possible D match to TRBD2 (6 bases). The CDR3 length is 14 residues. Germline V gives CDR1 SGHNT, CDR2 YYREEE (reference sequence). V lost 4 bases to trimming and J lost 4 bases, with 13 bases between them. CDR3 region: CASSRELWADTQYF. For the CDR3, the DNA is TGTGCCAGCAGCCGGGAGTTGTGGGCAGATACGCAGTATTTT.

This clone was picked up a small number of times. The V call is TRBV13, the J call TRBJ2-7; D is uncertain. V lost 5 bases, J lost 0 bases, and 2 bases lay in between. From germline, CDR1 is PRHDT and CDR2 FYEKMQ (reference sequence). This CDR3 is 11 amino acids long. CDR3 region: CASSLSYEQYF. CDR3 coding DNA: TGTGCCAGCAGCCTCTCCTACGAGCAGTACTTC.